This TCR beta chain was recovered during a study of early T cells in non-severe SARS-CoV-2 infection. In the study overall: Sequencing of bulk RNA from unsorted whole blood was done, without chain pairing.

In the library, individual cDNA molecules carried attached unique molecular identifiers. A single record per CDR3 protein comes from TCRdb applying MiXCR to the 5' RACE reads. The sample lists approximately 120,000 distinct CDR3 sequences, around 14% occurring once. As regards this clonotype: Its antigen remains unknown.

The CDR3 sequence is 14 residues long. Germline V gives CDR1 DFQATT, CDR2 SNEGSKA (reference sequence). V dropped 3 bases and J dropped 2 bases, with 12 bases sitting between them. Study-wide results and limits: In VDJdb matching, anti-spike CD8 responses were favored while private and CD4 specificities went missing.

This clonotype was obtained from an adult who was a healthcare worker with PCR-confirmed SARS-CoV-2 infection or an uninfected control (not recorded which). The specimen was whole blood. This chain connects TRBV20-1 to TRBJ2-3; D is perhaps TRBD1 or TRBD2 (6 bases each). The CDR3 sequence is CSASLGGTTDTQYF. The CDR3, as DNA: TGCAGTGCTAGTCTCGGGGGCACCACAGATACGCAGTATTTT.